The 25 T cell receptor beta chains below were found in one sample sequenced in a study of blood T cells in healthy people across ages. Together with a sample-barcoded 5' primer, a J-beta primer mix was included in a second PCR lasting about 7 to 11 cycles. TCRdb recomputed calls from the 5' RACE reads with MiXCR, one row per CDR3 protein. The repertoire holds over 600,000 distinct CDR3 sequences, with over 40% as singletons. Specimen: blood. The receptor source for this set is a man at least 80 years old in good health.

There are many counts of this clonotype. The chain has TRBV28 and TRBJ2-1; no firm D call. Trimming removed 5 bases from V and 2 bases from J, with 10 bases in between. Per the germline V gene, CDR1 is MDHEN and CDR2 is SYDVKM. CDR3 size: 14 residues. DNA of the CDR3: TGTGCCAGCAGTCCCCGACCGGCCTACAATGAGCAGTTCTTC. Protein product: CASSPRPAYNEQFF.

This chain uses TRBV7-6 with TRBJ2-2; D may be TRBD2 (6 bases). This CDR3 region has 15 residues. V was cut by 3 bases and J by 4 bases, with 12 bases left in between. Germline V CDR1 and CDR2: SGHVS, FNYEAQ. The CDR3 is CASSFTQTSTGELFF. The CDR3 DNA is TGTGCCAGCAGCTTCACCCAGACTAGCACCGGGGAGCTGTTTTTT.

This clonotype turned up a few times. The rearrangement joins TRBV20-1 to TRBJ2-3; 10 nucleotides match TRBD2. V trimming: 5 bases; J trimming: 5 bases; junction bases outside the gene matches: 7. The CDR3 sequence is 14 residues long. The V gene's germline CDR1 is DFQATT and CDR2 SNEGSKA (reference sequence). The DNA of the CDR3 is TGCAGTGCTTCACCCGGGACTAGCGAAGATACGCAGTATTTT. The encoded protein is CSASPGTSEDTQYF.

This clonotype showed up just a few times. The chain combines TRBV11-2 with TRBJ2-1; TRBD1 agrees at 8 bases. J gave up 6 bases and V 5 bases, and 6 bases lay outside the gene matches. The CDR3 consists of 14 residues. CDR1 is SGHAT and CDR2 is FQNNGV in the germline V gene. This CDR3 is CASSARQGANEQFF. CDR3 bases: TGTGCCAGCAGCGCTCGCCAGGGGGCCAATGAGCAGTTCTTC.

V is TRBV28 and J is TRBJ2-1; 9 bases are a match to TRBD1. TRBJ2-7 matches the DNA end more closely, so the J call is doubtful. Germline-derived CDR1 and CDR2 are MDHEN and SYDVKM. The CDR3 runs to 15 residues. CDR3 region: CASSEETGQGREQYF. The CDR3 DNA follows: TGTGCCAGCAGTGAGGAAACGGGACAGGGTCGCGAGCAGTACTTC.

CDR3 sequence: CSARFSNKYEQYF. DNA for the CDR3: TGCAGTGCTAGGTTCTCTAACAAGTACGAGCAGTACTTC. V gene TRBV20-1 combines with J gene TRBJ2-7, with D uncertain. Germline V gene sequence: CDR1 DFQATT, CDR2 SNEGSKA (reference sequence). The CDR3 consists of 13 residues. Trimming left V 3 bases short and J 4 bases short, with 13 bases between.

This clonotype was observed a handful of times. J is TRBJ2-1 and V is TRBV18; 11 nucleotides match TRBD2. The CDR3 length is 16 residues. The junction had 9 bases not matched to a gene; V was cut back by 3 bases and J by 8 bases. Germline V gene sequence: CDR1 KGHSH, CDR2 LQKENI. The CDR3 loop reads CASSPPGLAAFDEQFF. In nucleotides, the CDR3 is TGTGCCAGCTCACCTCCGGGACTAGCGGCTTTTGATGAGCAGTTCTTC.

V usage is TRBV2 and J usage is TRBJ2-3; 7 bases map to TRBD2. CDR3 length equals 15 residues. The J segment lost 8 bases and the V segment lost 5 bases, leaving 13 bases of the junction unmatched. CDR1 is SNHLY and CDR2 is FYNNEI in the germline V gene. The DNA of the CDR3 is TGTGCCAGCAGTCTACAAGCGGGGCTACGCGGTACGCAGTATTTT. Translated, it gives CASSLQAGLRGTQYF.

The chain couples TRBV4-3 to TRBJ2-1; D gene unclear. Per germline, CDR1 LGHNA and CDR2 YSLEER. This CDR3 has 13 amino acids. The V and J ends lost 0 bases and 10 bases respectively, with 10 bases between them. The CDR3 DNA is TGCGCCAGCAGCCAAGAGAGACCCATGGAGCAGTTCTTC. This sequence encodes CASSQERPMEQFF.

The V gene is TRBV6-1, the J gene TRBJ2-1; D uncertain. The DNA end is more similar to TRBJ2-7, so the J call may be wrong. The CDR3 has 14 amino acids. Germline V gene sequence: CDR1 MNHNS, CDR2 SASEGT. The CDR3 reads CASSGSSSYNEQYF. As DNA, the CDR3 is TGTGCCAGCAGTGGCAGTAGCTCCTACAATGAGCAGTACTTC.

V gene TRBV6-2 or TRBV6-3 combines with J gene TRBJ2-7, with 8 positions matching TRBD1. With V trimmed by 3 bases and J by 3 bases, 10 bases remained unmatched. The CDR3 loop spans 16 amino acids. The V gene's germline CDR1 is MNHEY and CDR2 SVGEGT. In nucleotides, the CDR3 is TGTGCCAGCAGTTATCCCCTTGGACAGGGAATCTACGAGCAGTACTTC. Translated: CASSYPLGQGIYEQYF.

This clonotype turned up a few times. V is TRBV2 and J is TRBJ2-4; 8 bases align to TRBD1. The J call may be incorrect, as the DNA end agrees better with TRBJ2-7. Germline V gene sequence: CDR1 SNHLY, CDR2 FYNNEI. This CDR3 region has 13 residues. CDR3 nucleotide sequence: TGTGCCAGCAGTTGGACAGGGTTCGACGAGCAGTACTTC. It yields the protein CASSWTGFDEQYF.

The chain recombines TRBV6-2 or TRBV6-3 with TRBJ1-5, with D tentatively TRBD1 (5 bases). CDR3 length: 13 amino acids. V shed 6 bases and J shed 8 bases, with 14 bases lying between them. CDR1 is MNHEY, CDR2 SVGEGT, per germline. CDR3 in DNA: TGTGCCAGCAGAGGGGAGGAGCCGGAGCCCCAGCATTTT. This encodes CASRGEEPEPQHF.

The chain uses TRBV29-1 and TRBJ2-3, with a weak D call TRBD2 (5 bases). Trimming pared 2 bases from V and 8 bases from J, leaving 11 bases between. The CDR3 spans 12 residues. The germline CDR1 and CDR2 sequences are SQVTM and ANQGSEA. The CDR3 reads CSVEPSAGTQYF. Here the CDR3 DNA reads TGCAGCGTTGAACCCTCGGCGGGTACGCAGTATTTT.

The rearrangement uses TRBV30 and TRBJ2-1; tentatively, D is TRBD1 (5 bases). The better agreement between TRBJ2-7 and the DNA end casts doubt on the J call. CDR3 length: 12 amino acids. In germline, CDR1 is GTSNPN, CDR2 SVGIG (reference sequence). The CDR3 DNA sequence: TGTGCCCAGGCAGGGTTTTCAAATGAGCAGTACTTC. This sequence encodes CAQAGFSNEQYF.

The gene calls are TRBV30 and TRBJ2-7; D is possibly TRBD2 (6 bases). Germline assignment: CDR1 GTSNPN and CDR2 SVGIG (reference sequence). V lost 4 bases and J lost 4, with 14 bases in between. CDR3 length: 13 amino acids. The CDR3 reads CAWTLAELYEQYF. In DNA, the CDR3 is TGTGCCTGGACGTTAGCGGAACTATACGAGCAGTACTTC.

This clonotype was counted a few times. This sequence joins TRBV29-1 and TRBJ2-1; D tentatively reads TRBD1 or TRBD2 (5 bases each). The V end was cut by 4 bases, the J end by 4 bases, with 14 bases between. The germline V gene has CDR1 SQVTM and CDR2 ANQGSEA. The CDR3 extends over 14 amino acids. The CDR3 sequence: CSVGFNRRYNEQFF. The CDR3 DNA follows: TGCAGCGTTGGCTTCAACAGGAGGTACAATGAGCAGTTCTTC.

The rearrangement links TRBV3-1 to TRBJ1-6; 10 nucleotides match TRBD1. V dropped 1 base and J dropped 7; count of bases not matched to a gene: 4. The CDR3 covers 16 residues. Germline CDR1 LGHDT, CDR2 YNNKEL (reference sequence). The CDR3 here is CASSQARDRGNSPLHF. In DNA form, the CDR3 reads TGTGCCAGCAGCCAAGCTAGGGACAGGGGAAATTCACCCCTCCACTTT. Looking up the rest from reference TRBV3-1 and TRBJ1-6 gives the full variable domain: DTAVSQTPKYLVTQMGNDKSIKCEQNLGHDTMYWYKQDSKKFLKIMFSYNNKELIINETVPNRFSPKSPDKAHLNLHINSLELGDSAVYFCASSQARDRGNSPLHFGNGTRLTVT.

In its sample, this clonotype was seen a few times. This chain links TRBV6-2 or TRBV6-3 with TRBJ2-2, with 8 bases lining up with TRBD2. The CDR3 consists of 19 residues. V was pared by 6 bases and J by 5 bases, with 20 bases of the junction left unmatched. Germline values: CDR1 MNHEY, CDR2 SVGEGT. This CDR3 is CASRRKILRGAGDTGELFF. DNA of the CDR3: TGTGCCAGCAGAAGAAAAATCCTGCGAGGAGCGGGGGATACCGGGGAGCTGTTTTTT.

The chain links TRBV6-2 or TRBV6-3 to TRBJ2-7; D is unclear. Trimming took off 4 bases at V and 5 bases at J, with 12 bases between the two ends. Germline V gene lookup returns CDR1 MNHEY and CDR2 SVGEGT. The CDR3 length is 13 residues. CDR3 amino acids: CASSWISGDEQYF. The CDR3 coding sequence is TGTGCCAGCAGTTGGATTAGTGGCGACGAGCAGTACTTC.

The V call is TRBV5-1, the J call TRBJ1-2; 7 bases are a match to TRBD1. The CDR3 runs to 14 residues. The J segment lost 8 bases and the V segment lost 0 bases, leaving 7 bases of the junction unmatched. Per the germline V gene, CDR1 is SGHRS and CDR2 is YFSETQ. The CDR3: CASSLGDSSLGYTF. The CDR3 region has the DNA TGCGCCAGCAGCTTGGGGGACAGTTCTTTGGGCTACACCTTC.

This clonotype turned up a few times. The chain uses TRBV5-1 and TRBJ2-7; 10 bases map to TRBD1. Unmatched junction bases numbered 8, after V lost 0 bases and J lost 5 bases. Germline V gene lookup returns CDR1 SGHRS and CDR2 YFSETQ. The CDR3 is 16 residues long. CDR3 sequence: CASSLARGTGDHEQYF. The CDR3 nucleotides read TGCGCCAGCAGCTTGGCCCGAGGGACAGGGGACCACGAGCAGTACTTC.

This clonotype was counted between two and nine times. This rearrangement joins TRBV6-6 to TRBJ2-1; tentative D call: TRBD2 (5 bases). V lost 6 bases to trimming and J lost 3 bases, with 15 bases between them. The CDR3 extends over 15 amino acids. Germline CDR1 and CDR2: MNHNY and SVGAGI (reference sequence). CDR3 DNA: TGTGCCAGCAGGGCAGGCCCGGGGAACTACAATGAGCAGTTCTTC. It specifies CASRAGPGNYNEQFF.

This clonotype appeared many times. CDR3 nucleotides: TGTGCCAGCGGGGGTATTGAGACTAGCGGGAGGTATGAGCAGTTCTTC. This encodes CASGGIETSGRYEQFF. This chain links TRBV6-2 or TRBV6-3 with TRBJ2-1; 13 bases match TRBD2. V was clipped by 8 bases and J by 8 bases; unmatched bases: 12. Germline V gene data show CDR1 as MNHEY and CDR2 as SVGEGT. The CDR3 covers 16 residues.

The chain couples TRBV20-1 to TRBJ2-1, with 10 nucleotides matching TRBD1. The CDR3 is made up of 14 amino acids. Germline assignment: CDR1 DFQATT and CDR2 SNEGSKA (reference sequence). CDR3 amino acids: CSTWGTGVYNEQFF. CDR3 coding DNA: TGCAGCACGTGGGGGACAGGGGTCTACAATGAGCAGTTCTTC.